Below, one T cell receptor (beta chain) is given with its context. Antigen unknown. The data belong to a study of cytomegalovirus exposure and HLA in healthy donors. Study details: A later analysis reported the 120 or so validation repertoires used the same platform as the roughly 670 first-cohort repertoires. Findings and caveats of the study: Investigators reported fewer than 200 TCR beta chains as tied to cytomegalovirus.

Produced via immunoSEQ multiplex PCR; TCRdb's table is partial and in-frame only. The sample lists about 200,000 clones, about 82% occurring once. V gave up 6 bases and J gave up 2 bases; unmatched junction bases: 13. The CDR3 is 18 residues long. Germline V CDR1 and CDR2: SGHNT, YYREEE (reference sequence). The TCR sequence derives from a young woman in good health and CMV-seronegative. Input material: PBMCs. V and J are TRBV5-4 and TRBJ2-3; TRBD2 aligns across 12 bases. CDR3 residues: CASMDLLAGGPNTDTQYF. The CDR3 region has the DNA TGTGCCAGCATGGACCTTCTAGCGGGAGGGCCAAACACAGATACGCAGTATTTT.